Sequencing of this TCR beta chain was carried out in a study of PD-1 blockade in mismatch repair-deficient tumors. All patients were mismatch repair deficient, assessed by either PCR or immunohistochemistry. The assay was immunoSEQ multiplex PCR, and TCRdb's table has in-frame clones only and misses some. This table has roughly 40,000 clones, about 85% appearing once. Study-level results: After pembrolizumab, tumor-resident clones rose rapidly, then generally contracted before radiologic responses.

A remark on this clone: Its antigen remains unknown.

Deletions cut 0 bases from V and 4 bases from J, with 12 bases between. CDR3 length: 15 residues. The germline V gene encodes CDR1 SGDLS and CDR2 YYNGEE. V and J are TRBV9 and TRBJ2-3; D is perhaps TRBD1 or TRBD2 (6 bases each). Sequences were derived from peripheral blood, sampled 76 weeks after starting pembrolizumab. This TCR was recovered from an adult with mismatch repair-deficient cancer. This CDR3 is CASSVGGAFADTQYF. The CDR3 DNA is TGTGCCAGCAGCGTAGGGGGGGCGTTCGCAGATACGCAGTATTTT.